The rows below give T cell receptor beta chains drawn from one sample of a study of CD8+CD57+ T cells in acquired aplastic anemia. TCRdb re-derived calls from the reads in MiXCR, one entry per CDR3 protein. The sample consists of a few hundred thousand distinct CDR3 sequences, 70% to 85% of them appearing once. Sequencing used sorted CD4+, CD8+, or CD8+CD57+ T cells (not recorded which) from PBMCs. The origin of the receptors is a human donor with aplastic anemia. Each CDR3 is given without its conserved first and last residue. Only part of the rows carry a size: once, few, many, or a class if the clone is expanded.

abundance	len	j_gene	v_gene	CDR3aa
.	13	TRBJ1-1	TRBV9	ASSFDSAGYNSPF
.	15	TRBJ1-1	TRBV7-2	ASSLDRGAPASSEAS
.	14	TRBJ1-2	TRBV5-1	ASRAGGDGLVYGYT
many	12	TRBJ2-7	TRBV11-3	ASSLDLTGYEQY
.	13	TRBJ1-4	TRBV6-4	ASCQSGTTNEKLF
few	12	TRBJ1-2	TRBV9	ASSVGSDTQYFA
.	13	TRBJ2-1	TRBV11-1	ASSLDELAFNEQF
.	12	TRBJ2-7	TRBV2	ASGDGGGGAQQY
.	12	TRBJ2-1	TRBV15	ATSALLAGDEQF
.	12	TRBJ2-7	TRBV7-8	ASSLAGRPYTQY
.	11	TRBJ2-2	TRBV2	ASSEGAYGELF
once	14	TRBJ1-6	TRBV7-3	ASSPEGSWGETPLH
.	14	TRBJ2-1	TRBV7-2	ASSPQRCGGTAEEF
.	11	TRBJ2-1	TRBV7-3	ASSLSRRYAQF
.	13	TRBJ2-7	TRBV2	ASSLGTGRRDEQY
many	13	TRBJ1-1	TRBV5-5	ASSLAGSENTEAF
.	12	TRBJ2-7	TRBV12-3/TRBV12-4	ASSRPPVAYEQY
.	12	TRBJ2-3	TRBV11-2	ASSLEVRADTQY
.	13	TRBJ2-5	TRBV7-3	ASSSAGTRGTQYY
.	13	TRBJ2-3	TRBV25-1	ASSKQGAGADTQY
.	13	TRBJ1-1	TRBV2	ASGLGVTGTTEAF
once	13	.	TRBV19	ASSLGGGTYNGQF
few	11	TRBJ2-7	TRBV6-1	ASSGEGSDEQY
.	13	TRBJ1-1	TRBV7-2	ASSLVGRSNTEAF
few	9	TRBJ1-1	TRBV19	ATQYRLEAF
.	10	TRBJ2-5	TRBV15	ATSRRKETQY